The T cell receptor beta chain described here comes from a study of spatial heterogeneity in lung cancer (dated by TCRdb to the late 2010s). In the study overall: Beta-chain transcripts were consistently detected in greater numbers than alpha-chain transcripts, which likely reflected higher beta-chain transcript abundance. In the raw uncorrected reads, each unique combination of TCR and UMI appeared more than ten times on average. In non-small cell lung cancer, the study made a quantitative comparison of TCR alpha and beta repertoires among multiple tumor regions, matched nontumor lung and blood. Nonsynonymous mutation counts, determined by whole-exome sequencing of tumor tissue, were related to TCR repertoire features. At surgery, both alpha and beta chains were TCR-sequenced in 220 tumor regions, fewer than 85 matched nontumor lung samples and around 50 PBMC samples.

The sample's time point label is to be understood as: sample taken at primary tumor resection. TCR sequencing used whole RNA extracted from tumor and nontumor lung tissue, or from cryopreserved PBMC samples, without cell sorting. The donors were 72 patients from the lung TRACERx cohort who had early-stage, untreated non-small cell lung cancer. A patient was chosen for TCR sequencing only when enough RNA was available from at least two tumor regions. This clonotype was counted a few times. The antigen this receptor binds is unknown. No quality values exist for individual bases; no much larger clone is one base distant. Summary of the overall study and its limitations: Ubiquitous expanded tumor TCRs showed up in blood more often at tumor resection than at routine follow-up. Confirming at a functional level the hypothesis that regional TCRs recognize regional mutations was considered to require additional single-cell paired TCR alpha and beta sequencing.

The method behind the library was 5' RACE. This sample was sequenced with a NextSeq 500. In the TCR library protocol, a unique molecular identifier was attached to each TCR cDNA molecule so that PCR and sequencing errors could be corrected. Concerning the study's data processing: TCR identification, UMI-based error correction and CDR3 extraction were performed with Decombinator tools. TCRs above a frequency of 2 per 1,000, corresponding to the top 1% of the tumor frequency distribution, were defined as expanded. Each repertoire was subsampled 100 times to 5,000 TCRs, after which Renyi diversity was computed with the R vegan package. CDR3 similarity networks were built from amino acid triplet string-kernel similarity, with CDR3s being connected when pairwise similarity was above 0.82. Using fastp trimming at Q25 and MiXCR clonotype assembly, TCRdb reanalyzed the public sequencing data and kept in-frame beta chains. Records with the same CDR3 protein are collapsed into one entry carrying the most frequent genes and DNA. The V and J calls shown here were made by TCRdb, not taken from the authors' results. The sample data list 19,000 or so distinct CDR3 sequences, and about 21% of these were observed just once. The ten largest clones capture under 20% of the sample.

The clonotype originates from a female donor with early-stage non-small cell lung cancer. Material: PBMCs, obtained at surgery.

CDR3 loop: CATSDYLGDTQYF. The DNA sequence is TGTGCCACCAGTGATTACCTTGGAGATACGCAGTATTTT. Here the chain combines TRBV24-1 and TRBJ2-3, with the D gene not confidently named. The junction shows trimming of 2 bases on V and 5 bases on J, plus 7 bases between the germline ends. According to the germline V gene, CDR1 reads KGHDR and CDR2 reads SFDVKD. The CDR3 sequence holds 13 residues, the cysteine and phenylalanine included. The read is trimmed to its CDR3 DNA, 39 bases read in frame from base 1.